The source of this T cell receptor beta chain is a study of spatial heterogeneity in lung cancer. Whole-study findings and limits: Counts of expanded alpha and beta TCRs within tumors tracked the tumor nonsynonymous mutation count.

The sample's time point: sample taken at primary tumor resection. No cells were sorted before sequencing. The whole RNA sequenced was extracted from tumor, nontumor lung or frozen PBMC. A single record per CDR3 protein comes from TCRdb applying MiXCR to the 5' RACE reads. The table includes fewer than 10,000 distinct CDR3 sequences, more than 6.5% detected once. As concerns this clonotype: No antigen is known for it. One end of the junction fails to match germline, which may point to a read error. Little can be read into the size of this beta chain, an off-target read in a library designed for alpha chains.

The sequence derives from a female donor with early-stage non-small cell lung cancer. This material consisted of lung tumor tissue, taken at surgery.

CDR3 nucleotide sequence: TGTGCCAACAGCGAGGGGGTGTACAATCAGCCCCAGCATTTT. Protein sequence: CANSEGVYNQPQHF. V gene TRBV5-6 combines with J gene TRBJ1-5; D is possibly TRBD1 (6 bases). The CDR3 spans 14 residues. The V gene's germline CDR1 is SGHDT and CDR2 YYEEEE. Full variable domain (missing parts from reference TRBV5-6 and TRBJ1-5): DAGVTQSPTHLIKTRGQQVTLRCSPKSGHDTVSWYQQALGQGPQFIFQYYEEEERQRGNFPDRFSGHQFPNYSSELNVNALLLGDSALYLCANSEGVYNQPQHFGDGTRLSIL.